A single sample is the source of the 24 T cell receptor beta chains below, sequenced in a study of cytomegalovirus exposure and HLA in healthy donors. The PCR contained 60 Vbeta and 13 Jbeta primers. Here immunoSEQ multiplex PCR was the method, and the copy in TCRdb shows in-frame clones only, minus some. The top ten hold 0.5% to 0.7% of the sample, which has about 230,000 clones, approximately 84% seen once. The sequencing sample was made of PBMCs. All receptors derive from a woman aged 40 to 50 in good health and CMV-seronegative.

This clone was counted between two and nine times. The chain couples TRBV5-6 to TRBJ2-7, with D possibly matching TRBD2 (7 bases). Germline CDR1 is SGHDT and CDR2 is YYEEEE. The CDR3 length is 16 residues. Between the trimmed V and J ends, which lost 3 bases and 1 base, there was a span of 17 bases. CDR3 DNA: TGTGCCAGCAGCTCCGGCTCGGGGGGCGATTCCTACGAGCAGTACTTC. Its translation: CASSSGSGGDSYEQYF.

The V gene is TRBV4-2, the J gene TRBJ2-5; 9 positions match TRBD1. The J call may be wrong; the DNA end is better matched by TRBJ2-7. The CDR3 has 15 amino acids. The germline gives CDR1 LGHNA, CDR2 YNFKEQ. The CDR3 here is CASSPTGDRVHEQYF. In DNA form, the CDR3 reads TGTGCCAGCAGCCCAACAGGGGACAGGGTTCACGAGCAGTACTTC.

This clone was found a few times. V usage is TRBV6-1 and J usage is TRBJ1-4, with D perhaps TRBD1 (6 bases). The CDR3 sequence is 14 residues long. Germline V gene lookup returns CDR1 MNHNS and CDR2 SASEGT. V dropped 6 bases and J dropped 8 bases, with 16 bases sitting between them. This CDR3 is CASRQGSSVEKLFF. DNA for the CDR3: TGTGCCAGCAGACAGGGCAGCTCGGTAGAAAAACTGTTTTTT.

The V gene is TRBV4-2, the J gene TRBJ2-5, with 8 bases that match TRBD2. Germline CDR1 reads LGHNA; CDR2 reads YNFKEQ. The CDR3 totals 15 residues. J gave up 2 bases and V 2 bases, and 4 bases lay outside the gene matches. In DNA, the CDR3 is TGTGCCAGCAGCCAAACGGGGGGGAGTCAAGAGACCCAGTACTTC. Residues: CASSQTGGSQETQYF.

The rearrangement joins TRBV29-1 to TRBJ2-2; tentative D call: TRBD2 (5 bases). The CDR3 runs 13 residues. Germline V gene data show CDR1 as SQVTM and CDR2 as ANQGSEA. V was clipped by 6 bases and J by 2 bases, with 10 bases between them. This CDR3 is CSVAEVNTGELFF. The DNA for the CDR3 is TGCAGCGTGGCGGAGGTCAACACCGGGGAGCTGTTTTTT.

The CDR3 coding sequence is TGTGCCAGTAGTCCCGGGACTTCCTATGGCTACACCTTC. Translating it yields CASSPGTSYGYTF. The chain joins TRBV19 to TRBJ1-2; the D gene is possibly TRBD1 (5 bases). CDR3 size: 13 residues. From germline, CDR1 is LNHDA and CDR2 SQIVND (reference sequence). Trimming cost V 5 bases and J 4 bases, with 11 bases left between them.

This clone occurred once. The CDR3 DNA sequence: TGCAGCGTTGGTCTAACGGGCAGGGGGCAGGATGGCTACACCTTC. Residues: CSVGLTGRGQDGYTF. The chain uses TRBV29-1 and TRBJ1-2; TRBD1 matches at 8 bases. Germline V gene sequence: CDR1 SQVTM, CDR2 ANQGSEA. There are 15 residues in the CDR3. Unmatched junction bases numbered 13, after V lost 4 bases and J lost 6 bases.

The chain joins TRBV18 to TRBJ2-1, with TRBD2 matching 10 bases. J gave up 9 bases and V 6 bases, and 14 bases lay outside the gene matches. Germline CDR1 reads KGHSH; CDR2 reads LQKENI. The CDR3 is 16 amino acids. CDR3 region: CASSPGSGGAAGEQFF. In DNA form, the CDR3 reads TGTGCCAGCTCCCCCGGAAGCGGGGGGGCGGCAGGTGAGCAGTTCTTC.

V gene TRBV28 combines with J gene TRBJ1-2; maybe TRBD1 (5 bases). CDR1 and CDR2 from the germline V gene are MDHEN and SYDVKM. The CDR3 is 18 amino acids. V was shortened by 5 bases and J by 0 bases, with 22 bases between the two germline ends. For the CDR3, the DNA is TGTGCCAGCAGTACTCAAAAGGGGCTCCCGAGATCTAACTATGGCTACACCTTC. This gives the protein CASSTQKGLPRSNYGYTF.

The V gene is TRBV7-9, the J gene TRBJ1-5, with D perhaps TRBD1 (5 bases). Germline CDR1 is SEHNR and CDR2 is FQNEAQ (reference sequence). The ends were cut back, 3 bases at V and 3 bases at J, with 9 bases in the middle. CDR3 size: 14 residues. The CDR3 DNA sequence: TGTGCCAGCAGCTTTGACAGCGCCAATCAGCCCCAGCATTTT. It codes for CASSFDSANQPQHF. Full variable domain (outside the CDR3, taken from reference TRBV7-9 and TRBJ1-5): DTGVSQNPRHKITKRGQNVTFRCDPISEHNRLYWYRQTLGQGPEFLTYFQNEAQLEKSRLLSDRFSAERPKGSFSTLEIQRTEQGDSAMYLCASSFDSANQPQHFGDGTRLSIL.

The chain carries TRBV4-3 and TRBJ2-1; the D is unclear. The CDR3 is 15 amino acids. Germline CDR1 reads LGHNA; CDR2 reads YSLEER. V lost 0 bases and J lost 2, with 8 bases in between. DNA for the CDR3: TGCGCCAGCAGCCAAGAGGTCCTAACCTACAATGAGCAGTTCTTC. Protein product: CASSQEVLTYNEQFF.

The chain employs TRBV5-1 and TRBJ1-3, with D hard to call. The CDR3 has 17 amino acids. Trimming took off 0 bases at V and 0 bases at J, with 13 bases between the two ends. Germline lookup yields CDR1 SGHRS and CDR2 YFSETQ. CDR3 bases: TGCGCCAGCAGCTTGGCCGCGGTGGTACCCTCTGGAAACACCATATATTTT. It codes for CASSLAAVVPSGNTIYF.

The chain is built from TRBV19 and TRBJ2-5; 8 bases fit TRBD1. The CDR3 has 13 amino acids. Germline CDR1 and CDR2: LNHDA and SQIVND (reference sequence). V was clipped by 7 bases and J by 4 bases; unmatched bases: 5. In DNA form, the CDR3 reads TGTGCCAGTATGGGCAGGGGGCTAGAGACCCAGTACTTC. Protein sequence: CASMGRGLETQYF.

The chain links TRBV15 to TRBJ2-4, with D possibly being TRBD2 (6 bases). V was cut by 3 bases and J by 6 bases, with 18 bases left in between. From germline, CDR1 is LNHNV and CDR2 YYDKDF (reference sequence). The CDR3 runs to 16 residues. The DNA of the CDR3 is TGTGCCACCAGCAGGGGGGGTCTAGCCTTATCAAACATTCAGTACTTC. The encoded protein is CATSRGGLALSNIQYF.

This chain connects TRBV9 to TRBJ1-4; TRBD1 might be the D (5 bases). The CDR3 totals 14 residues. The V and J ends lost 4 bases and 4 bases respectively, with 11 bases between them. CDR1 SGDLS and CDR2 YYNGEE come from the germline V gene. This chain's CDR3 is CASSKDSVNEKLFF. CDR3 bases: TGTGCCAGCAGCAAAGACAGCGTTAATGAAAAACTGTTTTTT.

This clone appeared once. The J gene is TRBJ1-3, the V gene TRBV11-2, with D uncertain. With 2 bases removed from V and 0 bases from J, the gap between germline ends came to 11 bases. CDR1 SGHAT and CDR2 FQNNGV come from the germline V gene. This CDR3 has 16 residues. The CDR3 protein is CASSLQAVSSGNTIYF. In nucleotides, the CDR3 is TGTGCCAGCAGCTTACAGGCAGTCAGCTCTGGAAACACCATATATTTT.

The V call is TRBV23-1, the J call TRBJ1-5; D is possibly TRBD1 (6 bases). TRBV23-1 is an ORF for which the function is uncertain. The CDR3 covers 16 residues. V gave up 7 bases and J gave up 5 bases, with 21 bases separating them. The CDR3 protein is CASIDVSRDTDQPQHF. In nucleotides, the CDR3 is TGCGCCAGCATTGACGTTAGCCGGGACACTGATCAGCCCCAGCATTTT.

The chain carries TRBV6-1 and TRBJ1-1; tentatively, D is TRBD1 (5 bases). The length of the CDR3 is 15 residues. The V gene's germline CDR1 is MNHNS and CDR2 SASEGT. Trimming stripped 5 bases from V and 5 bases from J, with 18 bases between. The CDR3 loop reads CASSTRSSRDTEAFF. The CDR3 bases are TGTGCCAGCAGTACCCGGTCGAGCAGGGATACTGAAGCTTTCTTT.

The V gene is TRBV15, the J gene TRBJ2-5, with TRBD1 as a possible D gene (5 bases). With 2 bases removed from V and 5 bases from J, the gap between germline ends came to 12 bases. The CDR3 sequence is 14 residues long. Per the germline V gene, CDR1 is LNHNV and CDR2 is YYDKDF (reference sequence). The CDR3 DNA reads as TGTGCCACCAGCAGACAGGGTTTTACGGAGACCCAGTACTTC. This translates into CATSRQGFTETQYF. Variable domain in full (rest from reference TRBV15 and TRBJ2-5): DAMVIQNPRYQVTQFGKPVTLSCSQTLNHNVMYWYQQKSSQAPKLLFHYYDKDFNNEADTPDNFQSRRPNTSFCFLDIRSPGLGDTAMYLCATSRQGFTETQYFGPGTRLLVL.

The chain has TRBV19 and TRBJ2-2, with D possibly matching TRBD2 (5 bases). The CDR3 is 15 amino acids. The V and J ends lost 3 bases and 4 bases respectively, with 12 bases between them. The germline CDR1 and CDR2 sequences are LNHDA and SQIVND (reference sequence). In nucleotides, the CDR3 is TGTGCCAGTAGTATTACGAGGGTAGGCACCGGGGAGCTGTTTTTT. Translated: CASSITRVGTGELFF.

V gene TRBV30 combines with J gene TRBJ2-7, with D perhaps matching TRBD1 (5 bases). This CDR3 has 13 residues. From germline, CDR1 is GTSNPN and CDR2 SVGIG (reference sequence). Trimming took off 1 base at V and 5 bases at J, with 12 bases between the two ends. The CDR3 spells CAWSAGHPNEQYF. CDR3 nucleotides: TGTGCCTGGAGTGCAGGGCACCCCAACGAGCAGTACTTC.

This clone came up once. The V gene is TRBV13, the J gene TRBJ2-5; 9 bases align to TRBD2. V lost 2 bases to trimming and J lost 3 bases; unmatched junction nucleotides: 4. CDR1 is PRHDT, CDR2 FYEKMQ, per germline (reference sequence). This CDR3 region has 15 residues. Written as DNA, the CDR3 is TGTGCCAGCAGCTTAATGCTAGCGGGAAAAGAGACCCAGTACTTC. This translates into CASSLMLAGKETQYF.

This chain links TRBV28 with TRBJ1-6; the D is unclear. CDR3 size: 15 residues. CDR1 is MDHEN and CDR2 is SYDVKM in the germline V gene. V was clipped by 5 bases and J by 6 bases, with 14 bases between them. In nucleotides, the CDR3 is TGTGCCAGCAGTCCCCGCGGGCCAACTAATTCACCCCTCCACTTT. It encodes CASSPRGPTNSPLHF.

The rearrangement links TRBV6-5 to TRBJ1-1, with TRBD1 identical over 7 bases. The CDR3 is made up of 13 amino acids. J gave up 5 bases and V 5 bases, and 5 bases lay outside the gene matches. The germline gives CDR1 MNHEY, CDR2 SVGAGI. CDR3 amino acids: CASSVTGRTEAFF. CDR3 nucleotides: TGTGCCAGCAGTGTGACAGGGCGAACTGAAGCTTTCTTT.